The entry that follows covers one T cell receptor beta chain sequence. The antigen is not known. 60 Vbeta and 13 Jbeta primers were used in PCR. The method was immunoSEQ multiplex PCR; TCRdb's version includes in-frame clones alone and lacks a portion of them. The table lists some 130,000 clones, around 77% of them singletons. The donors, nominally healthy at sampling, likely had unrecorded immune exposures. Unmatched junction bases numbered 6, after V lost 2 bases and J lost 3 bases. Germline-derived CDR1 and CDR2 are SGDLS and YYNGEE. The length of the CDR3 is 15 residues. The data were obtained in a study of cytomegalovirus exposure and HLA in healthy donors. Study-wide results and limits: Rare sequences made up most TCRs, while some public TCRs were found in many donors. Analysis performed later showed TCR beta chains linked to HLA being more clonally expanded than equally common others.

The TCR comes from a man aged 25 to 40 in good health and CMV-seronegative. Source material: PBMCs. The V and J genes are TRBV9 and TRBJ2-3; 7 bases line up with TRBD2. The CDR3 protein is CASSVRERRTDTQYF. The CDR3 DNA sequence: TGTGCCAGCAGCGTGCGGGAGAGGAGAACAGATACGCAGTATTTT.